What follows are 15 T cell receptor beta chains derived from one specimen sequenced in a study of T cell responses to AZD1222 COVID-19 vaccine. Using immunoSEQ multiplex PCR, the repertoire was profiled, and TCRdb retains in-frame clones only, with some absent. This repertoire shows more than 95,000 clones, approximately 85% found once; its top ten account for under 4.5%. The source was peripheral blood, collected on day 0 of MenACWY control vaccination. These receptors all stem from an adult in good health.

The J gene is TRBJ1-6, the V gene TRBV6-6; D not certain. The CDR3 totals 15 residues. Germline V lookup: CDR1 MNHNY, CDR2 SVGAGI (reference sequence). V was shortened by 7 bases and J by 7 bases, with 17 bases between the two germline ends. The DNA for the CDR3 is TGTGCCAGCATCACAAGTCCAAACCTGAATTCACCCCTCCACTTT. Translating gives CASITSPNLNSPLHF.

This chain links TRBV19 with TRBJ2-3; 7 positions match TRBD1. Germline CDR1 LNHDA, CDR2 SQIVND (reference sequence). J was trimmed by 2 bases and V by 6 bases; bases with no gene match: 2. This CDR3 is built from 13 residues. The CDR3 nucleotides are TGTGCCAGTAGCGGGACAGACACAGATACGCAGTATTTT. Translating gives CASSGTDTDTQYF.

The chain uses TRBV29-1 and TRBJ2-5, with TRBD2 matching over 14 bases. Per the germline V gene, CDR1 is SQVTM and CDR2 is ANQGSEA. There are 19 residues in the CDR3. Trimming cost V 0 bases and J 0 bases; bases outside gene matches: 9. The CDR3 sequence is CSVEEVPGLAGAYQETQYF. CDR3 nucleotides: TGCAGCGTTGAAGAAGTCCCGGGACTAGCGGGGGCTTACCAAGAGACCCAGTACTTC.

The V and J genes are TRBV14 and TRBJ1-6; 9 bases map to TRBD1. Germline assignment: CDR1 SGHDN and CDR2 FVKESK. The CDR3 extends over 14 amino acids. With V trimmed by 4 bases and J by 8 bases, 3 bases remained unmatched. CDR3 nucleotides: TGTGCCAGCAGCCTCGGGACAGGGCATTCACCCCTCCACTTT. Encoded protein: CASSLGTGHSPLHF.

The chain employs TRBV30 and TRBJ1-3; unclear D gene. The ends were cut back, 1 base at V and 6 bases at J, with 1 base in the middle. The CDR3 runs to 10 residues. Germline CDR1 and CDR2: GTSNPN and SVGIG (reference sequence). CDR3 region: CAWSENTIYF. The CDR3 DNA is TGTGCCTGGAGTGAAAACACCATATATTTT.

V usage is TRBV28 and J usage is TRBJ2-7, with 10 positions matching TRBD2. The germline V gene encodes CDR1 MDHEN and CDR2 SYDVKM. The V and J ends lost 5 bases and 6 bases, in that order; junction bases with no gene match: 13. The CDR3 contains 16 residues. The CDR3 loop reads CASSALGVAGGLEQYF. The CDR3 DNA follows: TGTGCCAGCAGTGCTCTCGGGGTAGCGGGGGGCCTCGAGCAGTACTTC.

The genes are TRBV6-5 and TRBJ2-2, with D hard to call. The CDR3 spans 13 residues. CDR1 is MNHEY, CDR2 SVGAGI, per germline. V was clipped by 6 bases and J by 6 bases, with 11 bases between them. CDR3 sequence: CASSRGPPGELFF. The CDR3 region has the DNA TGTGCCAGCAGCAGAGGACCACCCGGGGAGCTGTTTTTT.

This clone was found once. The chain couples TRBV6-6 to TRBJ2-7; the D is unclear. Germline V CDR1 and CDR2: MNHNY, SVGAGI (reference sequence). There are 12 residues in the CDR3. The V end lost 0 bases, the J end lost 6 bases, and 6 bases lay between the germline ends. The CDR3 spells CASSYSSAEQYF. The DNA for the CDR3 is TGTGCCAGCAGTTACTCGAGCGCCGAGCAGTACTTC.

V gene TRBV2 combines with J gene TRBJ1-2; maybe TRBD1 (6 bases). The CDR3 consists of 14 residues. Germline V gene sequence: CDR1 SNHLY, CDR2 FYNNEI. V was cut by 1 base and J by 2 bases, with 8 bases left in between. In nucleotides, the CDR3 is TGTGCCAGCAGTGAAGGAGGGGGAAACTATGGCTACACCTTC. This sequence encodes CASSEGGGNYGYTF.

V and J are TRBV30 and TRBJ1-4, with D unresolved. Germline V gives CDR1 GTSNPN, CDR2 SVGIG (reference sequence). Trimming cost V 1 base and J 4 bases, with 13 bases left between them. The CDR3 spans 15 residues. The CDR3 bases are TGTGCCTGGAGTGAGGGCCAGCCCGGTAATGAAAAACTGTTTTTT. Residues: CAWSEGQPGNEKLFF.

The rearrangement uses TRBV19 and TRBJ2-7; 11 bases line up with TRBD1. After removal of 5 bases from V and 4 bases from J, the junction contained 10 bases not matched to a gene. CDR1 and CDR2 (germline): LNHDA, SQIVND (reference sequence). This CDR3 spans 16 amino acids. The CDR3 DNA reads TGTGCCAGTAGTCTGGGAGGACAGGGGGCGAGGTACGAGCAGTACTTC. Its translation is CASSLGGQGARYEQYF.

CDR3 nucleotide sequence: TGCGCCAGCAGTCAACCGGGACAGGGCTCCTACGAGCAGTACTTC. This sequence encodes CASSQPGQGSYEQYF. The chain joins TRBV23-1 to TRBJ2-7; 9 bases map to TRBD1. TRBV23-1 is an ORF, with its function uncertain. The CDR3 spans 15 residues. Germline trimming cut 2 bases from V and 0 bases from J; bases unmatched to any gene: 2.

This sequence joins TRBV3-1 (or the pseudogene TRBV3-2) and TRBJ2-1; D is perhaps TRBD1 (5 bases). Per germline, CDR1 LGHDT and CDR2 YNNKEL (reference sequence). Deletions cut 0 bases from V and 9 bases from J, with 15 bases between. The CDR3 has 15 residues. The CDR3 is CASSQDRAAQGEQFF. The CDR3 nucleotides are TGTGCCAGCAGCCAAGATAGGGCGGCCCAGGGTGAGCAGTTCTTC.

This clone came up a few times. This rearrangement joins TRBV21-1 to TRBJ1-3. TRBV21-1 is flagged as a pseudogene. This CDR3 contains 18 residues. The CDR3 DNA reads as TGTGCCATCTTAGAGGGTAAATCCACGGGGGGCTCTGGAAACACCATATATTTT. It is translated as CAILEGKSTGGSGNTIYF.

DNA of the CDR3: TGCGCCAGCAGCCCGGACGGGGGGGCGCGGACTGAAGCTTTCTTT. This gives the protein CASSPDGGARTEAFF. The genes are TRBV4-1 and TRBJ1-1; tentative D call: TRBD1 (6 bases). This CDR3 contains 15 residues. Deletions cut 4 bases from V and 5 bases from J, with 17 bases between. Germline lookup yields CDR1 MGHRA and CDR2 YSYEKL.